Given below is one T cell receptor (beta chain) in context. The data stem from a study of immune characterization of retroperitoneal liposarcoma. Each CDR3 protein gets one entry after TCRdb re-called the PCR reads with MiXCR. The sample has over 10,000 distinct CDR3 sequences; about half are singletons. Germline lookup yields CDR1 SGHVS and CDR2 FQNEAQ. CDR3 length equals 16 residues. V lost 5 bases to trimming and J lost 7 bases; unmatched junction nucleotides: 17. The V gene is TRBV7-8, the J gene TRBJ2-7; 7 nucleotides match TRBD2. The sequenced sample consisted of tumor tissue. The source of this sequence is a female donor with retroperitoneal liposarcoma. The CDR3 DNA follows: TGTGCCAGCAGCCCGAGACTGGGGGGGGGGATAGATGAGCAGTACTTC. Protein sequence: CASSPRLGGGIDEQYF.